The 30 T cell receptor beta chains below were found in one sample sequenced in a study of blood T cell repertoires in COVID-19. The table came from immunoSEQ multiplex PCR; TCRdb's copy has only in-frame clones and leaves some out. In the table there are hundreds of thousands of clones, 80% to 90% of which are singletons. Sequenced material: PBMCs or T cells enriched from blood (not recorded which). These receptors all stem from a man aged 40-55 years in a cohort exposed to, infected with or recovered from COVID-19 (not recorded which).

The J gene is TRBJ1-2, the V gene TRBV5-1, with a weak D call TRBD1 (6 bases). Germline values: CDR1 SGHRS, CDR2 YFSETQ. The CDR3 is made up of 14 amino acids. V lost 1 base, J lost 2 bases, and 9 bases lay in between. CDR3 sequence (DNA): TGCGCCAGCAGCTTGAGACAGGTAAACTATGGCTACACCTTC. This translates into CASSLRQVNYGYTF.

This clone was seen more than once but under ten times. V gene TRBV30 combines with J gene TRBJ2-1; D gene ambiguous. The germline V and J ends were trimmed by 3 bases and 1 base, with 13 bases remaining between them. Germline V gene lookup returns CDR1 GTSNPN and CDR2 SVGIG (reference sequence). The CDR3 contains 15 residues. CDR3 loop: CAWSPISLSYNEQFF. For the CDR3, the DNA is TGTGCCTGGAGCCCGATTAGCCTGTCCTACAATGAGCAGTTCTTC.

The gene calls are TRBV19 and TRBJ2-7; 7 positions agree with TRBD1. The CDR3 runs 16 residues. Germline V gene lookup returns CDR1 LNHDA and CDR2 SQIVND (reference sequence). Losses at the gene ends were 4 bases for V and 0 bases for J; bases not matched to a gene: 9. CDR3: CASSNAGQDGSYEQYF. The CDR3 region has the DNA TGTGCCAGTAGTAACGCCGGACAGGATGGCTCCTACGAGCAGTACTTC.

The DNA of the CDR3 is TGTGCCAGCAGCCGGGACAGAGTCGAAAAACTGTTTTTT. Encoded protein: CASSRDRVEKLFF. J is TRBJ1-4 and V is TRBV2; 7 nucleotides align to TRBD1. The CDR3 consists of 13 residues. Germline V gives CDR1 SNHLY, CDR2 FYNNEI. The V and J ends lost 6 bases and 8 bases, in that order; junction bases with no gene match: 6.

This chain links TRBV5-1 with TRBJ1-5; D unresolved. The CDR3 length is 14 residues. The V and J ends lost 0 bases and 3 bases respectively, with 7 bases between them. Germline CDR1 reads SGHRS; CDR2 reads YFSETQ. This chain's CDR3 is CASSLGEPNQPQHF. CDR3 nucleotides: TGCGCCAGCAGCTTGGGAGAGCCCAATCAGCCCCAGCATTTT.

As to this clone: Other DNA sequences in this specimen translate into the identical CDR3. J is TRBJ2-7 and V is TRBV18; 10 positions agree with TRBD1. The CDR3 consists of 13 residues. The V gene end was trimmed by 3 bases and the J gene end by 6 bases; junction bases not matched to a gene: 2. The germline V gene has CDR1 KGHSH and CDR2 LQKENI. The CDR3 loop is CASSPGTGVEQYF. Here the CDR3 DNA reads TGTGCCAGCTCACCGGGGACAGGGGTCGAGCAGTACTTC.

V usage is TRBV21-1 and J usage is TRBJ2-7; TRBD2 reflects the table's D call only, with no check against the DNA. TRBV21-1 is a pseudogene segment. CDR3 size: 18 residues. The CDR3 region is CASSKGGSGEGLSYEQYF. DNA of the CDR3: TGTGCCAGCAGCAAAGGGGGGTCGGGAGAGGGGCTGTCCTACGAGCAGTACTTC.

The chain has TRBV7-8 and TRBJ2-2, with 8 bases fitting TRBD1. The CDR3 totals 15 residues. The V and J ends lost 6 bases and 1 base, in that order; junction bases with no gene match: 4. The V gene's germline CDR1 is SGHVS and CDR2 FQNEAQ. CDR3 bases: TGTGCCAGCAGACGGGACAGGCTGAACACCGGGGAGCTGTTTTTT. Translation gives CASRRDRLNTGELFF.

The chain uses TRBV3-1 (or the pseudogene TRBV3-2) and TRBJ2-3, with 7 bases lining up with TRBD2. CDR3 length equals 13 residues. J was trimmed by 5 bases and V by 3 bases; bases with no gene match: 2. Germline V gene sequence: CDR1 LGHDT, CDR2 YNNKEL (reference sequence). The CDR3 protein is CASSQLAGDTQYF. The CDR3 DNA reads as TGTGCCAGCAGCCAGTTAGCGGGAGATACGCAGTATTTT.

The chain joins TRBV11-2 to TRBJ2-3; 9 positions agree with TRBD2. Germline assignment: CDR1 SGHAT and CDR2 FQNNGV. The CDR3 extends over 15 amino acids. Unmatched junction bases numbered 3, after V lost 3 bases and J lost 2 bases. The CDR3 here is CASSFLAGNTDTQYF. CDR3 DNA sequence: TGTGCCAGCAGCTTTCTAGCGGGGAACACAGATACGCAGTATTTT.

The J gene is TRBJ1-5, the V gene TRBV19, with TRBD1 matching over 11 bases. J was trimmed by 7 bases and V by 3 bases; bases with no gene match: 5. Germline V CDR1 and CDR2: LNHDA, SQIVND (reference sequence). The CDR3 is 15 residues long. The CDR3 DNA reads TGTGCCAGTAGTATCGGACAGGGGGCGCGGCAGCCCCAGCATTTT. Protein: CASSIGQGARQPQHF.

The J gene is TRBJ2-5, the V gene TRBV19, with 7 bases aligning to TRBD1. This CDR3 is 16 amino acids long. Germline V gives CDR1 LNHDA, CDR2 SQIVND (reference sequence). With 7 bases clipped from V and 4 bases from J, the junction kept 15 bases outside the gene matches. CDR3 sequence (DNA): TGTGCCAGTACTTTAAGGGGCAGGGGGTTGGGAGAGACCCAGTACTTC. Protein sequence: CASTLRGRGLGETQYF.

This chain links TRBV6-5 with TRBJ2-1; possible D gene TRBD2, 6 bases. Germline values: CDR1 MNHEY, CDR2 SVGAGI. The CDR3 covers 14 residues. V was clipped by 6 bases and J by 9 bases, with 18 bases between them. The CDR3 nucleotides read TGTGCCAGCAGCCCCACTAGCAGGTTTGGTGAGCAGTTCTTC. Protein: CASSPTSRFGEQFF.

This clone was counted a single time. This chain's CDR3 is CASSDTGTKNTGELFF. The DNA for the CDR3 is TGTGCCAGCAGCGACACCGGGACAAAGAACACCGGGGAGCTGTTTTTT. This chain connects TRBV9 to TRBJ2-2, with a possible D match to TRBD1 (6 bases). Germline CDR1 SGDLS, CDR2 YYNGEE. Trimming shortened V by 3 bases and J by 1 base, and 13 bases separated the two germline ends. The CDR3 consists of 16 residues. The variable domain in full, completed from reference TRBV9 and TRBJ2-2, reads DSGVTQTPKHLITATGQRVTLRCSPRSGDLSVYWYQQSLDQGLQFLIQYYNGEERAKGNILERFSAQQFPDLHSELNLSSLELGDSALYFCASSDTGTKNTGELFFGEGSRLTVL.

The chain uses TRBV5-1 and TRBJ2-1, with 14 positions matching TRBD2. After removal of 7 bases from V and 7 bases from J, the junction contained 4 bases not matched to a gene. Germline values: CDR1 SGHRS, CDR2 YFSETQ. The CDR3 consists of 14 residues. The DNA of the CDR3 is TGCGCCAGCGGGGGACTAGCGGGAGTAAATGAGCAGTTCTTC. Translated: CASGGLAGVNEQFF. Full variable domain (missing parts from reference TRBV5-1 and TRBJ2-1): KAGVTQTPRYLIKTRGQQVTLSCSPISGHRSVSWYQQTPGQGLQFLFEYFSETQRNKGNFPGRFSGRQFSNSRSEMNVSTLELGDSALYLCASGGLAGVNEQFFGPGTRLTVL.

The chain uses TRBV7-8 and TRBJ1-6; no clear D gene. Trimming shortened V by 5 bases and J by 9 bases, and 17 bases separated the two germline ends. This CDR3 is built from 15 residues. Germline lookup yields CDR1 SGHVS and CDR2 FQNEAQ. The CDR3 DNA follows: TGTGCCAGCAGCCGAGAGACCGGGAGGAGTTCACCCCTCCACTTT. It specifies CASSRETGRSSPLHF. Filled out from reference TRBV7-8 and TRBJ1-6, the complete variable domain reads GAGVSQSPRYKVAKRGQDVALRCDPISGHVSLFWYQQALGQGPEFLTYFQNEAQLDKSGLPSDRFFAERPEGSVSTLKIQRTQQEDSAVYLCASSRETGRSSPLHFGNGTRLTVT.

The J gene is TRBJ1-1, the V gene TRBV5-1, with D possibly TRBD1 on 5 matching bases. The germline gives CDR1 SGHRS, CDR2 YFSETQ. V dropped 1 base and J dropped 0 bases, with 13 bases sitting between them. The length of the CDR3 is 16 residues. CDR3 DNA sequence: TGCGCCAGCAGCTTGAGATTCACAGGAGTGAACACTGAAGCTTTCTTT. Its translation: CASSLRFTGVNTEAFF.

The rearrangement links TRBV19 to TRBJ1-2, with a tentative D call TRBD1 (5 bases). Deletions cut 1 base from V and 4 bases from J, with 10 bases between. Germline V lookup: CDR1 LNHDA, CDR2 SQIVND (reference sequence). The CDR3 runs to 14 residues. The DNA for the CDR3 is TGTGCCAGTAGTATAGTCGGGAGGGGCTATGGCTACACCTTC. It specifies CASSIVGRGYGYTF.

The V call is TRBV10-1, the J call TRBJ2-5; D gene uncertain. V dropped 0 bases and J dropped 5 bases, with 4 bases sitting between them. The CDR3 spans 12 residues. The germline gives CDR1 WNHNN, CDR2 SYGVQD (reference sequence). The DNA of the CDR3 is TGCGCCAGCAGTGAGTCGAGGGAGACCCAGTACTTC. It translates to CASSESRETQYF.

The chain links TRBV5-4 to TRBJ2-2, with 9 bases that match TRBD1. The CDR3 is 16 amino acids. Germline trimming cut 2 bases from V and 6 bases from J; bases unmatched to any gene: 8. Looked up from germline, CDR1 is SGHNT and CDR2 is YYREEE (reference sequence). As DNA, the CDR3 is TGTGCCAGCAGCTTCAAAACAGGGGGCGCATCCGGGGAGCTGTTTTTT. Translating gives CASSFKTGGASGELFF.

This sequence joins TRBV15 and TRBJ2-2, with no clear D. This CDR3 is 14 amino acids long. The germline gives CDR1 LNHNV, CDR2 YYDKDF (reference sequence). The V end lost 0 bases, the J end lost 6 bases, and 8 bases lay between the germline ends. CDR3 region: CATSRDKKPGELFF. The DNA for the CDR3 is TGTGCCACCAGCAGAGATAAGAAGCCCGGGGAGCTGTTTTTT.

The rearrangement joins TRBV2 to TRBJ2-5; the D gene is possibly TRBD1 (7 bases). Germline V gene data show CDR1 as SNHLY and CDR2 as FYNNEI. The CDR3 is 14 amino acids. The germline V and J ends were trimmed by 4 bases and 5 bases, with 14 bases remaining between them. The CDR3 here is CASSVTGEDETQYF. CDR3 nucleotide sequence: TGTGCCAGCAGTGTTACAGGGGAGGACGAGACCCAGTACTTC.

V is TRBV27 and J is TRBJ2-2; 9 nucleotides agree with TRBD1. V gave up 4 bases and J gave up 9 bases; unmatched junction bases: 12. This CDR3 has 16 amino acids. Germline V gene data show CDR1 as MNHEY and CDR2 as SMNVEV (reference sequence). The CDR3 region has the DNA TGTGCCAGCAGTTCAAGACCGGGACAGGGTGTAAGGGAGCTGTTTTTT. Amino acids: CASSSRPGQGVRELFF.

V gene TRBV29-1 combines with J gene TRBJ2-4; weak D call: TRBD1 (5 bases). Germline assignment: CDR1 SQVTM and CDR2 ANQGSEA. V lost 1 base and J 10 bases, leaving 11 bases between the germline ends. CDR3 length equals 12 residues. CDR3 protein: CSVEAAGLIQYF. The CDR3 nucleotides read TGCAGCGTTGAAGCGGCAGGGCTAATTCAGTACTTC.

The chain has TRBV7-9 and TRBJ1-6; 8 bases are a match to TRBD1. CDR3 length: 14 residues. V lost 5 bases, J lost 14 bases, and 11 bases stayed unmatched. Per germline, CDR1 SEHNR and CDR2 FQNEAQ (reference sequence). CDR3 sequence reads: CASSTSTGAITLHF. CDR3 coding DNA: TGTGCCAGCAGCACCTCGACAGGGGCGATAACCCTCCACTTT. Supplemented by reference TRBV7-9 and TRBJ1-6, the full variable domain reads DTGVSQNPRHKITKRGQNVTFRCDPISEHNRLYWYRQTLGQGPEFLTYFQNEAQLEKSRLLSDRFSAERPKGSFSTLEIQRTEQGDSAMYLCASSTSTGAITLHFGNGTRLTVT.

The rearrangement joins TRBV5-1 to TRBJ2-1, with 12 bases lining up with TRBD1. V was pared by 7 bases and J by 8 bases, with 7 bases of the junction left unmatched. This CDR3 spans 14 amino acids. Per germline, CDR1 SGHRS and CDR2 YFSETQ. CDR3 sequence reads: CASRRDRGPDEQFF. Here the CDR3 DNA reads TGCGCCAGCCGTCGGGACAGGGGGCCTGATGAGCAGTTCTTC.

This clone has a handful of counts. The chain joins TRBV12-3 or TRBV12-4 to TRBJ2-5, with 7 bases identical to TRBD2. The junction had 2 bases not matched to a gene; V was cut back by 6 bases and J by 4 bases. The CDR3 contains 12 residues. The CDR3 is CASRGGSETQYF. DNA for the CDR3: TGTGCCAGCAGGGGGGGGTCAGAGACCCAGTACTTC.

V usage is TRBV6-5 and J usage is TRBJ1-5; a possible D gene is TRBD1 (6 bases). V was cut by 8 bases and J by 2 bases, with 16 bases left in between. The germline V gene encodes CDR1 MNHEY and CDR2 SVGAGI. This CDR3 is built from 15 residues. The CDR3: CASGRGGSGNQPQHF. The DNA for the CDR3 is TGTGCCAGCGGAAGGGGGGGCTCGGGCAATCAGCCCCAGCATTTT.

This chain connects TRBV19 to TRBJ2-4, with D perhaps matching TRBD2 (5 bases). There are 18 residues in the CDR3. Trimming stripped 5 bases from V and 0 bases from J, with 20 bases between. Per the germline V gene, CDR1 is LNHDA and CDR2 is SQIVND (reference sequence). The CDR3 nucleotides read TGTGCCAGTAGTCAGTCGTTGCGCCGAGGGTTAGCCAAAAACATTCAGTACTTC. The encoded protein is CASSQSLRRGLAKNIQYF.

The rearrangement joins TRBV28 to TRBJ2-2; 11 bases align to TRBD2. There are 15 residues in the CDR3. The trim removed 6 bases at V and 7 bases at J, leaving 7 bases unmatched. The germline gives CDR1 MDHEN, CDR2 SYDVKM. DNA of the CDR3: TGTGCCAGCAGCTTAGCGGGAGGGCCTTTCGGGGAGCTGTTTTTT. Its protein is CASSLAGGPFGELFF.